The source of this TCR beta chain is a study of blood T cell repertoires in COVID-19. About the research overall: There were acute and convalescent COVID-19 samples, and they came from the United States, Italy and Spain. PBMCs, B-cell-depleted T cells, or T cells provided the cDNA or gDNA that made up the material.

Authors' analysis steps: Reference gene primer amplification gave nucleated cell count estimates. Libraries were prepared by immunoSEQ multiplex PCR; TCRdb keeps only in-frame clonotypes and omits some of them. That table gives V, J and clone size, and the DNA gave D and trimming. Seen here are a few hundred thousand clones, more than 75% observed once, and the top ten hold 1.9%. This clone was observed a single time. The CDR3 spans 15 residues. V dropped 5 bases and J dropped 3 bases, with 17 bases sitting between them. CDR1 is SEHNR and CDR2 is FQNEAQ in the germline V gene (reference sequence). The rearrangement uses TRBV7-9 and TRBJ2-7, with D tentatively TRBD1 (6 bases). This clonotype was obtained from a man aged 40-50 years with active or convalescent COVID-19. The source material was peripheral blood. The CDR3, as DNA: TGTGCCAGCAGCCCCAACAGGGAACATTACTACGAGCAGTACTTC. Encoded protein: CASSPNREHYYEQYF.